The 24 T cell receptor beta chains given below trace back to one sample, sequenced in a study of shared clonotypes between healthy human individuals. TCRdb's copy holds only in-frame clones and misses some; the assay was immunoSEQ multiplex PCR. Found here are more than 1.2 million clones, just under 99% of them singletons; the top ten hold 0.36%. Sample: naive CD4+ T cells sorted from blood. The sample's subset: CD45RA+ positively selected. The receptor source for this set is a man in his thirties or forties in good health.

V and J are TRBV18 and TRBJ2-6, with no clear D. Germline V lookup: CDR1 KGHSH, CDR2 LQKENI. Trimming cost V 2 bases and J 0 bases, with 11 bases left between them. The length of the CDR3 is 17 residues. The CDR3 protein is CASSPTGPSSGANVLTF. The CDR3 DNA is TGTGCCAGCTCACCAACCGGGCCAAGCTCTGGGGCCAACGTCCTGACTTTC.

V usage is TRBV6-1 and J usage is TRBJ1-3, with TRBD1 identical over 10 bases. V dropped 6 bases and J dropped 4; count of bases not matched to a gene: 3. Germline CDR1 and CDR2: MNHNS and SASEGT. The CDR3 length is 14 residues. CDR3 sequence reads: CASRGTGAGNTIYF. CDR3 coding DNA: TGTGCCAGCAGAGGGACAGGGGCAGGAAACACCATATATTTT.

V usage is TRBV28 and J usage is TRBJ1-4, with a possible D match to TRBD1 (5 bases). This CDR3 comprises 14 residues. Per germline, CDR1 MDHEN and CDR2 SYDVKM. The V end lost 6 bases, the J end lost 8 bases, and 16 bases lay between the germline ends. The CDR3 is CASRAQGRWEKLFF. CDR3 bases: TGTGCCAGCAGGGCGCAGGGTCGTTGGGAAAAACTGTTTTTT.

This clone was seen a single time. The chain employs TRBV28 and TRBJ1-1, with D perhaps matching TRBD1 (5 bases). The CDR3 is 15 residues long. Germline-derived CDR1 and CDR2 are MDHEN and SYDVKM. V was shortened by 9 bases and J by 3 bases, with 20 bases between the two germline ends. CDR3 DNA sequence: TGTGCCAGTCACTCGCAGGGAAGGAAGGACACTGAAGCTTTCTTT. Translating gives CASHSQGRKDTEAFF.

V and J are TRBV18 and TRBJ2-7; D unclear. V lost 1 base and J lost 5, with 12 bases in between. Per germline, CDR1 KGHSH and CDR2 LQKENI. The CDR3 covers 14 residues. CDR3 region: CASSPLEVGHEQYF. In DNA form, the CDR3 reads TGTGCCAGCTCACCACTTGAGGTTGGACACGAGCAGTACTTC.

This clone was counted a single time. The chain uses TRBV5-4 and TRBJ2-1, with 11 bases fitting TRBD2. J was trimmed by 8 bases and V by 1 base; bases with no gene match: 5. In germline, CDR1 is SGHNT, CDR2 YYREEE (reference sequence). The CDR3 is 15 amino acids. DNA for the CDR3: TGTGCCAGCAGCTTGACTAGCGGGAGTTGGGATGAGCAGTTCTTC. It translates to CASSLTSGSWDEQFF.

V and J are TRBV28 and TRBJ1-4; 10 bases agree with TRBD1. V was pared by 4 bases and J by 8 bases, with 7 bases of the junction left unmatched. The V gene's germline CDR1 is MDHEN and CDR2 SYDVKM. The CDR3 totals 15 residues. The CDR3 DNA sequence: TGTGCCAGCAGTTCTATCCGGGACAGGGGAGAAAAACTGTTTTTT. Protein: CASSSIRDRGEKLFF.

This chain links TRBV7-2 with TRBJ2-3; no clear D. Germline V gives CDR1 SGHTA, CDR2 FQGNSA. V was shortened by 3 bases and J by 4 bases, with 8 bases between the two germline ends. The CDR3 has 13 residues. The CDR3 bases are TGTGCCAGCAGCTTCATAACCGCAGATACGCAGTATTTT. Translation gives CASSFITADTQYF.

The chain couples TRBV10-1 to TRBJ2-2; tentatively, D is TRBD1 (6 bases). In germline, CDR1 is WNHNN, CDR2 SYGVQD (reference sequence). V was cut by 6 bases and J by 0 bases, with 8 bases left in between. The CDR3 sequence is 14 residues long. The CDR3 DNA reads TGCGCCAGCAGCCGGGACACGAACACCGGGGAGCTGTTTTTT. It translates to CASSRDTNTGELFF.

V and J are TRBV6-5 and TRBJ2-7; 8 bases agree with TRBD2. Germline CDR1 and CDR2: MNHEY and SVGAGI. V lost 4 bases to trimming and J lost 2 bases; unmatched junction nucleotides: 10. CDR3 length: 16 amino acids. The CDR3 DNA sequence: TGTGCCAGCAGTTTAAGACTAGCGACGTTAACCTACGAGCAGTACTTC. It is translated as CASSLRLATLTYEQYF.

This clone occurred once. The CDR3 spells CASGTYQEGLEQYF. In DNA form, the CDR3 reads TGTGCCAGCGGAACTTACCAGGAGGGCTTAGAGCAGTACTTC. The genes are TRBV27 and TRBJ2-7, with D possibly TRBD2 on 6 matching bases. V lost 8 bases, J lost 7 bases, and 21 bases lay in between. The CDR3 length is 14 residues. Germline V CDR1 and CDR2: MNHEY, SMNVEV (reference sequence).

Note on this clone: Additional DNA sequences in this sample encode the identical CDR3. This chain connects TRBV25-1 to TRBJ2-5; possibly TRBD2 for D (6 bases). V was cut by 2 bases and J by 1 base, with 8 bases left in between. CDR3 length: 14 amino acids. Germline CDR1 and CDR2: MGHDK and SYGVNS. The CDR3, as DNA: TGTGCCAGCAGTGAAGGAGGGGTCCAAGAGACCCAGTACTTC. It codes for CASSEGGVQETQYF.

The V gene is TRBV2, the J gene TRBJ1-5, with 8 bases lining up with TRBD1. V shed 4 bases and J 2 bases; nucleotides not matched to a gene: 7. Germline loops: CDR1 SNHLY, CDR2 FYNNEI. The CDR3 runs to 16 residues. The CDR3 loop is CASSGKTGDRNQPQHF. CDR3 DNA sequence: TGTGCCAGCAGTGGCAAGACAGGGGATCGCAATCAGCCCCAGCATTTT.

The chain is built from TRBV5-4 and TRBJ2-1, with 11 positions matching TRBD2. The germline V gene encodes CDR1 SGHNT and CDR2 YYREEE (reference sequence). J lost 4 bases, V lost 5 bases, and 5 bases had no gene match. The CDR3 loop spans 15 amino acids. The CDR3 sequence: CASSPLAGGYNEQFF. The CDR3 DNA reads TGTGCCAGCAGTCCGCTAGCGGGAGGATACAATGAGCAGTTCTTC.

The genes are TRBV2 and TRBJ2-1; 8 bases match TRBD2. J lost 15 bases, V lost 6 bases, and 10 bases had no gene match. The CDR3 is 12 amino acids. Germline V gene sequence: CDR1 SNHLY, CDR2 FYNNEI. In DNA form, the CDR3 reads TGTGCCAGCAGCGCGACTAGCGCCCGGGGGTTCTTC. Its protein is CASSATSARGFF.

The CDR3, as DNA: TGTGCCAGCAGCTTGCTTCGATACGAGCAGTACTTC. Its protein product is CASSLLRYEQYF. The V and J genes are TRBV5-8 and TRBJ2-7; D not resolved. V was trimmed by 1 base and J by 4 bases, leaving 6 bases between them. Germline assignment: CDR1 SGHTS and CDR2 YDEGEE. CDR3 length: 12 amino acids.

The chain is built from TRBV10-2 and TRBJ2-2, with D perhaps TRBD2 (5 bases). V lost 4 bases and J lost 3, with 12 bases in between. Germline CDR1 is WSHSY and CDR2 is SAAADI. The CDR3 loop spans 15 amino acids. CDR3 DNA sequence: TGCGCCAGCAGTGCGTCGGGAAGGGACACCGGGGAGCTGTTTTTT. It codes for CASSASGRDTGELFF.

The chain carries TRBV6-1 and TRBJ1-2; the D gene is possibly TRBD1 (5 bases). CDR3 size: 15 residues. CDR1 and CDR2 from the germline V gene are MNHNS and SASEGT. Trimming shortened V by 7 bases and J by 4 bases, and 19 bases separated the two germline ends. As DNA, the CDR3 is TGTGCCAGCAATTCACCGGGACCCGAACGCTATGGCTACACCTTC. This encodes CASNSPGPERYGYTF.

The chain recombines TRBV10-3 with TRBJ2-2; D unclear. This CDR3 comprises 15 residues. Germline V gene lookup returns CDR1 ENHRY and CDR2 SYGVKD. Trimming cost V 1 base and J 5 bases, with 11 bases left between them. CDR3 residues: CAISELLGPTGELFF. The CDR3 DNA sequence: TGTGCCATCAGTGAGTTGCTAGGCCCGACCGGGGAGCTGTTTTTT.

The rearrangement joins TRBV6-4 to TRBJ1-2; 9 nucleotides match TRBD1. CDR3 size: 13 residues. V was pared by 5 bases and J by 8 bases, with 6 bases of the junction left unmatched. Germline CDR1 and CDR2: MRHNA and SNTAGT. The CDR3 spells CASSPGTGLGYTF. The CDR3 DNA reads TGTGCCAGCAGTCCCGGGACAGGGTTAGGCTACACCTTC.

The gene calls are TRBV4-3 and TRBJ2-1; 11 nucleotides match TRBD2. CDR1 and CDR2 (germline): LGHNA, YSLEER. Trimming took 1 base from V and 5 from J; bases not matched to a gene: 10. CDR3 size: 18 residues. CDR3: CASSQGPTSGEKNNEQFF. As DNA, the CDR3 is TGCGCCAGCAGCCAAGGGCCGACTAGCGGGGAGAAAAACAATGAGCAGTTCTTC.

The V call is TRBV28, the J call TRBJ1-2; 7 bases align to TRBD1. The V segment lost 2 bases and the J segment 13 bases; nucleotides outside the gene matches: 4. Looked up from germline, CDR1 is MDHEN and CDR2 is SYDVKM. This CDR3 region has 11 residues. CDR3 in amino acids: CASSLQGEPTF. Here the CDR3 DNA reads TGTGCCAGCAGTTTACAGGGGGAGCCCACCTTC.

The chain carries TRBV6-5 and TRBJ2-2; 8 bases align to TRBD2. The CDR3 has 16 residues. V trimming: 0 bases; J trimming: 6 bases; junction bases outside the gene matches: 6. Germline V gene lookup returns CDR1 MNHEY and CDR2 SVGAGI. CDR3 sequence (DNA): TGTGCCAGCAGTTACTCGACGGGAGGGGGGCCCGGGGAGCTGTTTTTT. This gives the protein CASSYSTGGGPGELFF.

This clone was counted a single time. J is TRBJ2-6 and V is TRBV19; 8 bases agree with TRBD1. V was clipped by 6 bases and J by 4 bases; unmatched bases: 5. Germline CDR1 LNHDA, CDR2 SQIVND (reference sequence). This CDR3 contains 15 residues. The CDR3: CASRLTGVGANVLTF. CDR3 DNA: TGTGCCAGTAGACTGACAGGGGTCGGGGCCAACGTCCTGACTTTC.